A selection of T cell receptor beta chains follows, all from one sample in a study of cytomegalovirus exposure and HLA in healthy donors. Using immunoSEQ multiplex PCR, the repertoire was profiled, and TCRdb retains in-frame clones only, with some absent. The sample has approximately 140,000 clones, around 81% seen once. The sample consisted of PBMCs. The receptors shown here come from a man younger than 35 in good health and CMV-seronegative. Both conserved end residues are part of each CDR3. D genes are given only for firm matches. The size entry is marked missing in some rows and otherwise reads once, few, many or a size class.

clone size: -; D gene: -; J gene: TRBJ1-4; V gene: TRBV13; CDR3 DNA: TGTGCCAGCAGCTTCTACAGGGAGTATGAGAGAAAACTGTTTTTT; CDR3 protein: CASSFYREYERKLFF
clone size: once; D gene: -; J gene: TRBJ2-1; V gene: TRBV7-9; CDR3 DNA: TGTGCCAGCAGCTTAGTAGGCCGTTTTGAGCTAGGCTACAATGAGCAGTTCTTC; CDR3 protein: CASSLVGRFELGYNEQFF
clone size: -; D gene: TRBD1; J gene: TRBJ1-2; V gene: TRBV9; CDR3 DNA: TGTGCCAGCAACAACCTAGGGGGGACAGGGAGGTATGGCTACACCTTC; CDR3 protein: CASNNLGGTGRYGYTF
clone size: -; D gene: TRBD2; J gene: TRBJ2-1; V gene: TRBV5-4; CDR3 DNA: TGTGCCAGCAGCTTGGGACTAGCGGACTTCAATGAGCAGTTCTTC; CDR3 protein: CASSLGLADFNEQFF
clone size: -; D gene: TRBD1; J gene: TRBJ1-2; V gene: TRBV6-4; CDR3 DNA: TGTGCCAGCAGTCTCGACAGGGGTAGTGGCTACACCTTC; CDR3 protein: CASSLDRGSGYTF
clone size: -; D gene: TRBD1; J gene: TRBJ2-5; V gene: TRBV2; CDR3 DNA: TGTGCCAGCAGTGACTTGGGACAGGGGATAGGGGAGACCCAGTACTTC; CDR3 protein: CASSDLGQGIGETQYF
clone size: -; D gene: -; J gene: TRBJ2-1; V gene: TRBV29-1; CDR3 DNA: TGCAGCGTTGGCGGCAGGGCCCACAATGAGCAGTTCTTC; CDR3 protein: CSVGGRAHNEQFF
clone size: -; D gene: -; J gene: TRBJ2-7; V gene: TRBV30; CDR3 DNA: TGTGCCTGGAGTGTCGGACACTCCTACGAGCAGTACTTC; CDR3 protein: CAWSVGHSYEQYF
clone size: -; D gene: -; J gene: TRBJ2-2; V gene: TRBV5-1; CDR3 DNA: TGCGCCAGCAGCTTGGGAGGCAGGGCTCGACTCACCGGGGAGCTGTTTTTT; CDR3 protein: CASSLGGRARLTGELFF
clone size: -; D gene: -; J gene: TRBJ2-1; V gene: TRBV10-3; CDR3 DNA: TGTGCCATCAGTGAGTCGATGGCGGGGTCCTACAATGAGCAGTTCTTC; CDR3 protein: CAISESMAGSYNEQFF
clone size: -; D gene: -; J gene: TRBJ1-2; V gene: TRBV30; CDR3 DNA: TGTGCCTGGAGTGTCGTGGCGCGGGGCTACACCTTC; CDR3 protein: CAWSVVARGYTF
clone size: few; D gene: -; J gene: TRBJ1-5; V gene: TRBV6-5; CDR3 DNA: TGTGCCAGCAGGAGGGAGTATAGCAATCAGCCCCAGCATTTT; CDR3 protein: CASRREYSNQPQHF
clone size: -; D gene: TRBD1; J gene: TRBJ2-7; V gene: TRBV9; CDR3 DNA: TGTGCCAGTACAGGGGGCTCGGGCGAGCAGTACTTC; CDR3 protein: CASTGGSGEQYF
clone size: -; D gene: TRBD2; J gene: TRBJ2-2; V gene: TRBV9; CDR3 DNA: TGTGCCAGCAGCGCCGGACTAGCGGGGTTGGGCGGGGAGCTGTTTTTT; CDR3 protein: CASSAGLAGLGGELFF
clone size: -; D gene: -; J gene: TRBJ2-5; V gene: TRBV4-1; CDR3 DNA: TGCGCCAGCAGCCAAGTCCCAGGTGAAGAGACCCAGTACTTC; CDR3 protein: CASSQVPGEETQYF
clone size: -; D gene: TRBD2; J gene: TRBJ2-3; V gene: TRBV7-9; CDR3 DNA: TGTGCCAGCAGTTCAGGACTAGCGGGGGGCACAGATACGCAGTATTTT; CDR3 protein: CASSSGLAGGTDTQYF
clone size: -; D gene: -; J gene: TRBJ1-1; V gene: TRBV5-1; CDR3 DNA: TGCGCCAGCAGCTTGACTAGGGCCGACGGGGCTTTCTTT; CDR3 protein: CASSLTRADGAFF
clone size: once; D gene: -; J gene: TRBJ1-5; V gene: TRBV4-1; CDR3 DNA: TGCGCCAGCAGCCTGCGGGTGAATCAGCCCCAGCATTTT; CDR3 protein: CASSLRVNQPQHF
clone size: once; D gene: TRBD1; J gene: TRBJ2-7; V gene: TRBV4-2; CDR3 DNA: TGTGCCAGCAGCCAAGAGTCGGGACAGCATCGCGAGCAGTACTTC; CDR3 protein: CASSQESGQHREQYF
clone size: -; D gene: TRBD1; J gene: TRBJ1-5; V gene: TRBV30; CDR3 DNA: TGTGCCTGGGGGGACAGTAATAATCAGCCCCAGCATTTT; CDR3 protein: CAWGDSNNQPQHF
clone size: -; D gene: -; J gene: TRBJ1-1; V gene: TRBV2; CDR3 DNA: TGTGCCAGCTCCTTTACAGAGAGGGACACTGAAGCTTTCTTT; CDR3 protein: CASSFTERDTEAFF
clone size: -; D gene: -; J gene: TRBJ1-5; V gene: TRBV10-1; CDR3 DNA: TGCGCCGATCACCGTCCAGGCTATAGCAATCAGCCCCAGCATTTT; CDR3 protein: CADHRPGYSNQPQHF
clone size: -; D gene: -; J gene: TRBJ1-2; V gene: TRBV12-2; CDR3 DNA: TGTGCAAGTCGCTTAGTGGAGGGTTACTCGGATGGCTACACCTTC; CDR3 protein: CASRLVEGYSDGYTF
clone size: -; D gene: -; J gene: TRBJ2-5; V gene: TRBV2; CDR3 DNA: TGTGCCAGCACCGTGGACTATGGGGAGCAGACCCAGTACTTC; CDR3 protein: CASTVDYGEQTQYF
clone size: -; D gene: -; J gene: TRBJ1-1; V gene: TRBV6-5; CDR3 DNA: TGTGCCAGCAGTTACTGGTCTGGGGCCAACACTGAAGCTTTCTTT; CDR3 protein: CASSYWSGANTEAFF
clone size: -; D gene: -; J gene: TRBJ2-7; V gene: TRBV4-1; CDR3 DNA: TGCGCCAGCAGCCAAGCCCCGGGGGACTCCTACGAGCAGTACTTC; CDR3 protein: CASSQAPGDSYEQYF
clone size: few; D gene: TRBD2; J gene: TRBJ2-7; V gene: TRBV18; CDR3 DNA: TGTGCCAGCTCACCTCTAGGCCTGGCGGGGGGCTCCTACGAGCAGTACTTC; CDR3 protein: CASSPLGLAGGSYEQYF
clone size: -; D gene: -; J gene: TRBJ2-5; V gene: TRBV2; CDR3 DNA: TGTGCCAGCAGTCCAACGACAGAGGAGACCCAGTACTTC; CDR3 protein: CASSPTTEETQYF
clone size: -; D gene: TRBD1; J gene: TRBJ2-2; V gene: TRBV6-4; CDR3 DNA: TGTGCCAGCGGACAGGGGGCCACCGGGGAGCTGTTTTTT; CDR3 protein: CASGQGATGELFF
clone size: -; D gene: -; J gene: TRBJ1-5; V gene: TRBV25-1; CDR3 DNA: TGTGCCAGCAGTGAACTCAGGGTCGGGCAGCCCCAGCATTTT; CDR3 protein: CASSELRVGQPQHF
clone size: -; D gene: TRBD1; J gene: TRBJ1-1; V gene: TRBV10-1; CDR3 DNA: TGCGCCAGCAATCGTGACAGGGGGTCGTCTGAAGCTTTCTTT; CDR3 protein: CASNRDRGSSEAFF
clone size: -; D gene: -; J gene: TRBJ1-5; V gene: TRBV28; CDR3 DNA: TGTGCCAGCATCCGGGGTTTTAATCCTCAGCCCCAGCATTTT; CDR3 protein: CASIRGFNPQPQHF
clone size: -; D gene: -; J gene: TRBJ2-1; V gene: TRBV6-6; CDR3 DNA: TGTGCCAGCAGTTATCTCGGGGTGAGAAATGAGCAGTTCTTC; CDR3 protein: CASSYLGVRNEQFF
clone size: -; D gene: TRBD1; J gene: TRBJ1-1; V gene: TRBV6-5; CDR3 DNA: TGTGCCAGCAGTTACTCTAGGGACAGGAAAACTGAAGCTTTCTTT; CDR3 protein: CASSYSRDRKTEAFF
clone size: few; D gene: TRBD2; J gene: TRBJ2-3; V gene: TRBV6-4; CDR3 DNA: TGTGCCAGCAGTGAAACTAGCGGGGGCACAGATACGCAGTATTTT; CDR3 protein: CASSETSGGTDTQYF
clone size: -; D gene: TRBD1; J gene: TRBJ1-1; V gene: TRBV6-6; CDR3 DNA: TGTGCCAGCACTTGGGGAAGACAGGGAGGCACTGAAGCTTTCTTT; CDR3 protein: CASTWGRQGGTEAFF
clone size: -; D gene: -; J gene: TRBJ1-5; V gene: TRBV19; CDR3 DNA: TGTGCCAGTATTGACGGACCGGGGAGAGGACAGCCCCAGCATTTT; CDR3 protein: CASIDGPGRGQPQHF
clone size: -; D gene: TRBD1; J gene: TRBJ1-6; V gene: TRBV10-3; CDR3 DNA: TGTGCCATCAGTGCAGACAGGGGGCTAAATTCACCCCTCCACTTT; CDR3 protein: CAISADRGLNSPLHF
clone size: -; D gene: -; J gene: TRBJ2-5; V gene: TRBV7-2; CDR3 DNA: TGTGCCAGCAGCTTCGACCAGAGGAGGGAGACCCAGTACTTC; CDR3 protein: CASSFDQRRETQYF
clone size: -; D gene: -; J gene: TRBJ1-5; V gene: TRBV27; CDR3 DNA: TGTGCCAGCAGTTTACGCAGGGTAGACCAGCCCCAGCATTTT; CDR3 protein: CASSLRRVDQPQHF
clone size: -; D gene: TRBD1; J gene: TRBJ1-5; V gene: TRBV7-9; CDR3 DNA: TGTGCCAGCAGCCAGGACAGGCGCAATCAGCCCCAGCATTTT; CDR3 protein: CASSQDRRNQPQHF